The rows below give T cell receptor beta chains drawn from one sample of a study of shared clonotypes between healthy human individuals. TCRdb's copy holds only in-frame clones and misses some; the assay was immunoSEQ multiplex PCR. The table records hundreds of thousands of clones, roughly 77% of them present only once. Sequencing input: PBMCs. The receptors here all came from a woman aged 40 to 55 in good health. Some clones in this sample may be carry-over from other donors' samples. The CDR3 runs from the conserved cysteine through the conserved F or W. Fields, in order: D gene, J gene, clone size, V gene, CDR3 length, CDR3 protein, CDR3 DNA. A D gene is named only where the DNA matches it firmly. Clone size is given for some rows only: seen once, a few or many times, or a class if the clone is expanded.

D: -
J: TRBJ2-7
size: -
V: TRBV4-3
length: 15
CDR3: CASSQGASASYEQYF
DNA: TGCGCCAGCAGCCAAGGGGCTAGCGCGTCCTACGAGCAGTACTTC

D: -
J: TRBJ1-2
size: -
V: TRBV7-3
length: 12
CDR3: CASIAENYGYTF
DNA: TGTGCCAGCATCGCGGAAAACTATGGCTACACCTTC

D: TRBD2
J: TRBJ2-1
size: -
V: TRBV28
length: 16
CDR3: CASSARSLAEYNEQFF
DNA: TGTGCCAGCAGTGCCCGATCACTAGCGGAATACAATGAGCAGTTCTTC

D: -
J: TRBJ2-3
size: -
V: TRBV27
length: 16
CDR3: CASSPRSGELTDTQYF
DNA: TGTGCCAGCAGTCCCCGGTCAGGGGAACTCACAGATACGCAGTATTTT

D: TRBD1
J: TRBJ1-2
size: -
V: TRBV28
length: 13
CDR3: CGSGQGGFYGYTF
DNA: TGTGGGTCGGGACAGGGGGGATTCTATGGCTACACCTTC

D: TRBD2
J: TRBJ2-2
size: -
V: TRBV5-1
length: 14
CDR3: CASKTSGGTGELFF
DNA: TGCGCCAGCAAGACTAGCGGGGGGACCGGGGAGCTGTTTTTT

D: TRBD2
J: TRBJ2-2
size: -
V: TRBV6-1
length: 15
CDR3: CASRISGTGTGELFF
DNA: TGTGCCAGCAGAATTAGCGGGACCGGCACCGGGGAGCTGTTTTTT

D: TRBD1
J: TRBJ1-2
size: few
V: TRBV28
length: 15
CDR3: CASSLPQGTGYGYTF
DNA: TGTGCCAGCAGCCTGCCACAGGGGACCGGCTATGGCTACACCTTC

D: -
J: TRBJ2-6
size: -
V: TRBV28
length: 13
CDR3: CASRSSGANVLTF
DNA: TGTGCCAGCAGGAGTTCTGGGGCCAACGTCCTGACTTTC

D: TRBD2
J: TRBJ2-3
size: -
V: TRBV7-2
length: 15
CDR3: CASSPSGFYTDTQYF
DNA: TGTGCCAGCAGCCCTAGCGGATTCTACACAGATACGCAGTATTTT

D: -
J: TRBJ1-1
size: once
V: TRBV5-1
length: 15
CDR3: CASRTTGVGDTEAFF
DNA: TGCGCCAGCAGAACAACTGGGGTCGGGGACACTGAAGCTTTCTTT

D: TRBD2
J: TRBJ2-2
size: -
V: TRBV29-1
length: 15
CDR3: CSVEDSTSGRGELFF
DNA: TGCAGCGTTGAAGATTCGACTAGCGGGAGGGGGGAGCTGTTTTTT

D: TRBD2
J: TRBJ2-7
size: -
V: TRBV7-8
length: 15
CDR3: CASSNPGLAIYEQYF
DNA: TGTGCCAGCAGCAACCCGGGACTAGCTATTTACGAGCAGTACTTC

D: TRBD1
J: TRBJ1-4
size: -
V: TRBV6-5
length: 14
CDR3: CASSPTGVDEKLFF
DNA: TGTGCCAGCAGCCCGACAGGGGTTGATGAAAAACTGTTTTTT

D: -
J: TRBJ2-7
size: -
V: TRBV6-1
length: 16
CDR3: CASSEKAGVTHYEQYF
DNA: TGTGCCAGCAGTGAAAAGGCGGGTGTGACCCACTACGAGCAGTACTTC

D: TRBD1
J: TRBJ1-1
size: -
V: TRBV10-2
length: 17
CDR3: CASRTRPRTGGRTEAFF
DNA: TGCGCCAGCAGGACAAGACCCCGTACAGGGGGCAGGACTGAAGCTTTCTTT

D: -
J: TRBJ1-1
size: -
V: TRBV4-2
length: 14
CDR3: CASSPLTEFTEAFF
DNA: TGTGCCAGCAGCCCGCTGACAGAGTTCACTGAAGCTTTCTTT

D: -
J: TRBJ1-1
size: few
V: TRBV27
length: 15
CDR3: CASSFSRTANTEAFF
DNA: TGTGCCAGCAGTTTTTCCAGGACAGCGAACACTGAAGCTTTCTTT

D: -
J: TRBJ1-5
size: -
V: TRBV10-3
length: 13
CDR3: CATSRDSNQPQHF
DNA: TGTGCCACCTCGAGGGATAGCAATCAGCCCCAGCATTTT

D: -
J: TRBJ2-7
size: -
V: TRBV2
length: 15
CDR3: CASSADKTGAYEQYF
DNA: TGTGCCAGCAGTGCTGATAAGACTGGCGCCTACGAGCAGTACTTC

D: -
J: TRBJ1-2
size: once
V: TRBV2
length: 15
CDR3: CASSELTGRNYGYTF
DNA: TGTGCCAGCAGTGAATTAACCGGGAGGAACTATGGCTACACCTTC

D: -
J: TRBJ2-1
size: -
V: TRBV19
length: 14
CDR3: CASRGLGAYNEQFF
DNA: TGTGCCAGTAGGGGCCTGGGCGCCTACAATGAGCAGTTCTTC

D: -
J: TRBJ2-2
size: -
V: TRBV27
length: 12
CDR3: CASQSGAGELFF
DNA: TGTGCCAGCCAATCCGGGGCCGGGGAGCTGTTTTTT

D: -
J: TRBJ2-7
size: -
V: TRBV7-9
length: 13
CDR3: CASSPRGPHEQYF
DNA: TGTGCCAGCAGCCCCCGGGGGCCCCACGAGCAGTACTTC

D: -
J: TRBJ2-2
size: -
V: TRBV11-2
length: 15
CDR3: CASSFIGTLSGELFF
DNA: TGTGCCAGCAGCTTTATCGGGACATTGTCCGGGGAGCTGTTTTTT

D: TRBD1
J: TRBJ1-4
size: -
V: TRBV4-1
length: 17
CDR3: CASSQDRTGGGNEKLFF
DNA: TGCGCCAGCAGCCAAGATCGGACAGGGGGCGGTAATGAAAAACTGTTTTTT

D: -
J: TRBJ2-5
size: -
V: TRBV28
length: 13
CDR3: CASSLIQDETQYF
DNA: TGTGCCAGCAGTTTAATACAGGATGAGACCCAGTACTTC

D: -
J: TRBJ2-3
size: few
V: TRBV19
length: 14
CDR3: CASSGTLATDTQYF
DNA: TGTGCCAGTAGTGGAACGCTAGCCACAGATACGCAGTATTTT

D: -
J: TRBJ1-4
size: few
V: TRBV30
length: 13
CDR3: CAWSVEFLEKLFF
DNA: TGTGCCTGGAGTGTAGAGTTTTTGGAAAAACTGTTTTTT

D: TRBD2
J: TRBJ2-1
size: -
V: TRBV6-1
length: 15
CDR3: CATRSGAGDGNEQFF
DNA: TGTGCCACGCGGTCGGGAGCGGGAGATGGCAATGAGCAGTTCTTC

D: -
J: TRBJ1-2
size: -
V: TRBV7-2
length: 12
CDR3: CASSLDPYGYTF
DNA: TGTGCCAGCAGCTTAGATCCGTATGGCTACACCTTC

D: TRBD1
J: TRBJ1-4
size: once
V: TRBV28
length: 14
CDR3: CASSSGTVNEKLFF
DNA: TGTGCCAGCAGTTCCGGGACAGTTAATGAAAAACTGTTTTTT

D: TRBD2
J: TRBJ2-1
size: -
V: TRBV28
length: 15
CDR3: CASSGVGRARNEQFF
DNA: TGTGCCAGCAGTGGGGTAGGGAGGGCGAGAAATGAGCAGTTCTTC

D: -
J: TRBJ2-7
size: -
V: TRBV7-3
length: 14
CDR3: CASSLVGPGYEQYF
DNA: TGTGCCAGCAGCTTAGTAGGCCCAGGCTACGAGCAGTACTTC

D: TRBD1
J: TRBJ1-1
size: -
V: TRBV25-1
length: 13
CDR3: CASTGLQNTEAFF
DNA: TGTGCCTCGACAGGGCTACAGAACACTGAAGCTTTCTTT

D: -
J: TRBJ1-3
size: few
V: TRBV28
length: 16
CDR3: CASSPGGLSSGNTIYF
DNA: TGTGCCAGCAGTCCCGGGGGCCTCTCCTCTGGAAACACCATATATTTT

D: -
J: TRBJ2-3
size: -
V: TRBV15
length: 13
CDR3: CATSSSARATQYF
DNA: TGTGCCACCAGCAGCTCTGCCCGGGCTACGCAGTATTTT

D: -
J: TRBJ2-3
size: -
V: TRBV18
length: 12
CDR3: CASNPGLDTQYF
DNA: TGTGCCAGCAACCCCGGGCTTGATACGCAGTATTTT

D: TRBD1
J: TRBJ1-5
size: -
V: TRBV18
length: 14
CDR3: CASSPQGAGQPQHF
DNA: TGTGCCAGCTCACCGCAGGGGGCCGGTCAGCCCCAGCATTTT

D: TRBD1
J: TRBJ2-1
size: -
V: TRBV27
length: 14
CDR3: CATARDRRVQEQFF
DNA: TGTGCCACCGCCCGGGACAGGCGAGTTCAGGAGCAGTTCTTC

D: -
J: TRBJ2-7
size: few
V: TRBV2
length: 14
CDR3: CASGVRVRSYEQYF
DNA: TGTGCCAGCGGGGTCAGGGTTCGCTCCTACGAGCAGTACTTC

D: TRBD2
J: TRBJ2-2
size: -
V: TRBV28
length: 15
CDR3: CASSSPSGGTGELFF
DNA: TGTGCCAGCAGCTCCCCTAGCGGGGGGACCGGGGAGCTGTTTTTT

D: TRBD2
J: TRBJ2-5
size: many
V: TRBV28
length: 15
CDR3: CASSLLQREKETQYF
DNA: TGTGCCAGCAGTTTATTGCAGCGGGAGAAGGAGACCCAGTACTTC

D: -
J: TRBJ1-2
size: -
V: TRBV7-4
length: 16
CDR3: CASSLAPGLLDYGYTF
DNA: TGTGCCAGCAGCTTAGCGCCGGGGCTCCTGGACTATGGCTACACCTTC

D: -
J: TRBJ1-1
size: -
V: TRBV28
length: 13
CDR3: CASSFGVETEAFF
DNA: TGTGCCAGCAGTTTTGGGGTAGAGACTGAAGCTTTCTTT

D: -
J: TRBJ2-1
size: -
V: TRBV11-2
length: 16
CDR3: CASSLEATSSYNEQFF
DNA: TGTGCCAGCAGCTTAGAGGCGACAAGCTCCTACAATGAGCAGTTCTTC

D: -
J: TRBJ2-3
size: -
V: TRBV28
length: 18
CDR3: CASSSPLVGGQGTDTQYF
DNA: TGTGCCAGCAGTTCCCCCCTTGTTGGGGGCCAAGGCACAGATACGCAGTATTTT

D: -
J: TRBJ2-7
size: -
V: TRBV7-2
length: 15
CDR3: CASSLDGSGAYEQYF
DNA: TGTGCCAGCAGCTTAGATGGTAGCGGAGCCTACGAGCAGTACTTC

D: -
J: TRBJ2-5
size: -
V: TRBV10-2
length: 12
CDR3: CAGGGSKETQYF
DNA: TGCGCTGGCGGAGGAAGCAAAGAGACCCAGTACTTC

D: TRBD1
J: TRBJ1-4
size: -
V: TRBV2
length: 15
CDR3: CASSWQDRANEKLFF
DNA: TGTGCCAGCAGTTGGCAGGACAGGGCTAATGAAAAACTGTTTTTT

D: TRBD2
J: TRBJ2-1
size: -
V: TRBV6-1
length: 16
CDR3: CASSEATLAGAREQFF
DNA: TGTGCCAGCAGTGAAGCAACACTAGCGGGAGCACGTGAGCAGTTCTTC

D: -
J: TRBJ1-1
size: -
V: TRBV2
length: 14
CDR3: CASSQGVMNTEAFF
DNA: TGTGCCAGCAGTCAAGGGGTGATGAACACTGAAGCTTTCTTT

D: TRBD2
J: TRBJ2-1
size: -
V: TRBV2
length: 15
CDR3: CASSPPSGRAGEQFF
DNA: TGTGCCAGCAGTCCCCCTAGCGGGAGGGCCGGTGAGCAGTTCTTC